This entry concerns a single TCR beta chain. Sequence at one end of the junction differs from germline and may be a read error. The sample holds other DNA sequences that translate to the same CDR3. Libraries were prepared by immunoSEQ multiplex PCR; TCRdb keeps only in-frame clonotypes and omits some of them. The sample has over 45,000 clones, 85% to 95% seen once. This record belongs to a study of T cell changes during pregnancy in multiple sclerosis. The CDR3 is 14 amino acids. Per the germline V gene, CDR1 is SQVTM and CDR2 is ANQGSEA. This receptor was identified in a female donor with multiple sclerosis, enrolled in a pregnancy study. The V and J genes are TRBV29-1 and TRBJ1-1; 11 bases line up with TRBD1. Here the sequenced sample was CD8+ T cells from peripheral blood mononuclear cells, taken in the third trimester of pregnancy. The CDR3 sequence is CSVRLGTGGAEAFF. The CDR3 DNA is TGCAGCGTTCGCCTGGGGACAGGGGGGGCTGAGGCTTTCTTT. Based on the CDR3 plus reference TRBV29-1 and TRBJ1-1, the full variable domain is SAVISQKPSRDICQRGTSLTIQCQVDSQVTMMFWYRQQPGQSLTLIATANQGSEATYESGFVIDKFPISRPNLTFSTLTVSNMSPEDSSIYLCSVRLGTGGAEAFFGQGTRLTVV.